A selection of T cell receptor beta chains follows, all from one sample in a study of T cells after yellow fever vaccination. TCRdb itself ran the 5' RACE reads through MiXCR, one entry per CDR3 protein. The top ten clones hold just under 15% of a sample with hundreds of thousands of distinct CDR3 sequences, 9% to 15% of them seen once. The sample here was PBMCs, taken on the day of the yellow fever booster vaccination. The receptors were sampled from a man aged 30 to 45 who received the YFV17D yellow fever vaccine. The CDR3 runs from the conserved cysteine through the conserved F or W.

j_call | v_call | cdr3_aa
TRBJ2-1 | TRBV7-2 | CASRPGLVGNNEQFF
TRBJ1-2 | TRBV4-3 | CASSQERQFYGYTF
TRBJ2-5 | TRBV12-3/TRBV12-4 | CASSFGGGRETQYF
TRBJ1-1 | TRBV7-8 | CASRSPGGNTEAFF
TRBJ1-1 | TRBV20-1 | CSATRQGTGTEAFF
TRBJ1-1 | TRBV29-1 | CSAHRSTEAFF
TRBJ2-5 | TRBV20-1 | CSARDRPGLAMKTQYF
TRBJ2-3 | TRBV24-1 | CATSQPGRDTQYF
TRBJ2-5 | TRBV12-3/TRBV12-4 | CASSAGGKTQYF
TRBJ2-6 | TRBV5-1 | CASSLGTGPLKVGANVLTF
TRBJ2-7 | TRBV6-2/TRBV6-3 | CASSYPLSGMFNEQYF
TRBJ1-2 | TRBV7-2 | CASSPRGPPRDYGYTF
TRBJ2-3 | TRBV5-1 | CASSFRRRDTDTQYF
TRBJ1-3 | TRBV5-5 | CASSLARQGLGNTIYF
TRBJ2-7 | TRBV5-6 | CASSLGPPGTAGYEQYF
TRBJ2-3 | TRBV4-3 | CASSQDTRAGSRDTQYF
TRBJ1-5 | TRBV20-1 | CSAQAGNQPQHF
TRBJ2-1 | TRBV3-1 | CASSQVASGGPHGQFF
TRBJ2-7 | TRBV5-1 | CASSLYQGSEQYF
TRBJ2-5 | TRBV20-1 | CSASGVERYQETQYF
TRBJ1-5 | TRBV20-1 | CSAQRFGPSNQPQHF
TRBJ1-2 | TRBV20-1 | CSASSRVNGYTF
TRBJ2-1 | TRBV24-1 | CATSDTSGKVGGEQFF
TRBJ1-2 | TRBV5-1 | CASSLHGINYGYTF
TRBJ2-7 | TRBV5-1 | CASSRTDRVVAEQYF
TRBJ2-5 | TRBV21-1 | CASSIPTSGGQETQYF
TRBJ2-3 | TRBV24-1 | CATSDSGRRQGTQYF
TRBJ2-1 | TRBV7-2 | CASSFLAGLNEQFF
TRBJ1-6 | TRBV12-3/TRBV12-4 | CASRQTGLSPLHF
TRBJ2-5 | TRBV24-1 | CATSDGTRGETQYF
TRBJ1-5 | TRBV11-2 | CASSLFYSARLSNQPQHF
TRBJ1-4 | TRBV5-1 | CASSSGQGRSATNEKLFF
TRBJ2-3 | TRBV29-1 | CSVGGRADTQYF
TRBJ2-2 | TRBV19 | CASRPGQGLTGELFF
TRBJ2-1 | TRBV5-1 | CASSPGTSGSYRFF
TRBJ2-7 | TRBV6-5 | CASSFTDRRYEQYF
TRBJ2-1 | TRBV12-3/TRBV12-4 | CASSRAGGEGNEQFF
TRBJ2-5 | TRBV29-1 | CSVGARGVRETQYF
TRBJ2-2 | TRBV5-1 | CASSATGALNTGELFF
TRBJ1-5 | TRBV6-1 | CASSPTLAQPQHF
TRBJ2-5 | TRBV15 | CATSRGGAAQETQYF
TRBJ2-3 | TRBV14 | CASSQVGTSWNF
TRBJ1-5 | TRBV6-2/TRBV6-3 | CASSYGALGHQPQHF
TRBJ2-1 | TRBV7-9 | CASSSDRGEQFF
TRBJ1-2 | TRBV20-1 | CSAREQGAGGYTF
TRBJ1-3 | TRBV5-1 | CASSPGQGNGNTIYF
TRBJ1-3 | TRBV5-4 | CASSPGHSSGNTIYF
TRBJ1-1 | TRBV27 | CASSSTGGFTEAFF
TRBJ2-7 | TRBV3-1 | CASSQTLGAEQYF
TRBJ2-1 | TRBV7-9 | CASNRGTGTYNEQFF